Presented here are 4 T cell receptor beta chains from one specimen sequenced in a study of blood T cell repertoires in COVID-19. Clones were sequenced by immunoSEQ multiplex PCR, and TCRdb holds only the in-frame ones, with some missing. The sample has about 330,000 clones; 87% are singletons. Sample: peripheral blood. Receptors were obtained from a man aged 25 to 40 with COVID-19, enrolled during active disease.

The rearrangement uses TRBV11-1 and TRBJ2-7; TRBD1 agrees at 7 bases. Germline CDR1 is SGHAT and CDR2 is FQDESV (reference sequence). V gave up 5 bases and J gave up 3 bases; unmatched junction bases: 4. The CDR3 length is 13 residues. The CDR3 is CASSRQGLYEQYF. As DNA, the CDR3 is TGTGCCAGCAGCCGACAGGGCCTCTACGAGCAGTACTTC.

The chain carries TRBV7-2 and TRBJ2-3; possibly TRBD1 for D (7 bases). CDR3 length equals 14 residues. The germline V gene encodes CDR1 SGHTA and CDR2 FQGNSA. V lost 0 bases and J lost 11, with 15 bases in between. CDR3 coding DNA: TGTGCCAGCAGCTTAGCGACCAGGGGGGCGATGCAGTATTTT. Its translation is CASSLATRGAMQYF.

The table lists this clone with a count of one. The V call is TRBV29-1, the J call TRBJ1-1, with 8 positions matching TRBD1. The ends lost 7 bases at V and 1 base at J; junction bases unmatched: 8. Germline V lookup: CDR1 SQVTM, CDR2 ANQGSEA. The CDR3 is 14 residues long. The CDR3 loop is CSARAGGWNTEAFF. The CDR3 DNA reads TGCAGCGCCCGGGCAGGGGGCTGGAACACTGAAGCTTTCTTT.

The chain links TRBV4-2 to TRBJ2-1, with 7 positions matching TRBD1. The germline CDR1 and CDR2 sequences are LGHNA and YNFKEQ. The CDR3 runs to 15 residues. V shed 0 bases, J shed 5 bases, and the junction held 4 bases outside the gene matches. The DNA of the CDR3 is TGTGCCAGCAGCCAAGAGGACAGGAAAAACAATGAGCAGTTCTTC. Residues: CASSQEDRKNNEQFF.